The 20 T cell receptor beta chains given below trace back to one sample, sequenced in a study of T cells in Graves' hyperthyroidism and ophthalmopathy (dated by TCRdb to the late 2010s). Libraries were constructed by multiplex PCR. The instrument was an Illumina HiSeq 2000. The TCR beta CDR3 regions were amplified from the RNA transcripts. The TCR CDR3 was subjected to a first round of RT-PCR using the HTBI primer set and the Qiagen OneStep RT-PCR kit. TCRdb reprocessing: public reads trimmed at Q25 with fastp, clones called with MiXCR, in-frame beta chains kept. Each record represents a unique CDR3 protein, reported with the most common genes and DNA among its rows. The sample table lists around 720,000 distinct CDR3 sequences, roughly a third of them with a count of one. Of the sample, less than 40% is held by the ten largest clones. Sequencing was performed on blood. Receptors originate from a woman aged 35 to 49 with Graves' hyperthyroidism.

This clonotype was seen a handful of times. V is TRBV6-1 and J is TRBJ2-7, with D perhaps matching TRBD1 or TRBD2 (5 bases each). V was cut by 7 bases and J by 5 bases, with 12 bases left in between. Germline V gives CDR1 MNHNS, CDR2 SASEGT. There are 12 residues in the CDR3. CDR3 nucleotides: TGTGCCAGCATCGGGGCCAGGGACGAGCAGTACTTC. Amino acids: CASIGARDEQYF.

The chain joins TRBV7-3 to TRBJ1-2, with 7 bases identical to TRBD1. The V segment lost 5 bases and the J segment 6 bases; nucleotides outside the gene matches: 9. Germline V gene sequence: CDR1 SGHTA, CDR2 FQGTGA. The CDR3 spans 14 residues. The CDR3 nucleotides read TGTGCCAGCAGCCCGCCGGGACAGTCGAATGGCTACACCTTC. Its protein product is CASSPPGQSNGYTF.

This clonotype was seen more than once but under ten times. This chain uses TRBV7-2 with TRBJ2-5; D is undetermined. The CDR3 loop spans 13 amino acids. Looked up from germline, CDR1 is SGHTA and CDR2 is FQGNSA. The V and J ends lost 3 bases and 1 base respectively, with 6 bases between them. CDR3 DNA: TGTGCCAGCAGCTTTTATATCCAAGAGACCCAGTACTTC. Protein: CASSFYIQETQYF.

The chain employs TRBV5-1 and TRBJ2-5; weak D call: TRBD1 (6 bases). CDR3 length: 16 residues. Per germline, CDR1 SGHRS and CDR2 YFSETQ. V was shortened by 5 bases and J by 9 bases, with 26 bases between the two germline ends. CDR3 nucleotides: TGCGCCAGCAGAAGAGCTACAGGGATTGGCATTTCGGCCCAGTACTTC. Its translation: CASRRATGIGISAQYF.

The chain combines TRBV9 with TRBJ2-2; 8 positions agree with TRBD1. With V trimmed by 5 bases and J by 3 bases, 12 bases remained unmatched. The CDR3 consists of 17 residues. Germline loops: CDR1 SGDLS, CDR2 YYNGEE. The CDR3 DNA follows: TGTGCCAGCAGTGGCCCCCGGGACAGGATTTACACCGGGGAGCTGTTTTTT. Encoded protein: CASSGPRDRIYTGELFF.

On this clonotype: A much larger clone differs from this one at a single base, so this may be a read error. The J gene is TRBJ1-5, the V gene TRBV19; no definite D call. Trimming cost V 7 bases and J 2 bases, with 15 bases left between them. The CDR3 contains 15 residues. Germline V gene sequence: CDR1 LNHDA, CDR2 SQIVND (reference sequence). The CDR3 nucleotides read TGTGCCAGTATTCCGGGTTTTGTTGGCAATCAGCCCCAGCATTTT. This gives the protein CASIPGFVGNQPQHF.

The DNA of the CDR3 is TGTGCCAGCAGCTTAATCACAGGGCTCGCCGGGGAGCTGTTTTTT. Its translation is CASSLITGLAGELFF. The V call is TRBV7-2, the J call TRBJ2-2, with a weak D call TRBD1 (6 bases). This CDR3 comprises 15 residues. Germline assignment: CDR1 SGHTA and CDR2 FQGNSA. V lost 2 bases and J lost 6, with 13 bases in between.

The rearrangement uses TRBV7-2 and TRBJ2-1; D may be TRBD2 (7 bases). The end of the DNA aligns better with TRBJ2-7, so the J call may be wrong. Germline-derived CDR1 and CDR2 are SGHTA and FQGNSA. This CDR3 spans 16 amino acids. CDR3 sequence reads: CASSPKAGQGNNEQYF. The CDR3 region has the DNA TGTGCCAGCAGCCCAAAAGCGGGGCAGGGGAACAATGAGCAGTACTTC.

The rearrangement uses TRBV20-1 and TRBJ2-7; the match to TRBD2 covers 9 bases. J gave up 9 bases and V 6 bases, and 9 bases lay outside the gene matches. The CDR3 spans 12 residues. CDR1 DFQATT and CDR2 SNEGSKA come from the germline V gene (reference sequence). This CDR3 is CSANERGVGQYF. CDR3 coding DNA: TGCAGTGCCAACGAGCGGGGGGTTGGGCAGTACTTC.

The table lists this clonotype with a few counts. This may come from a read error, since a much larger clone is one base off. This chain joins TRBV7-8 and TRBJ2-7; TRBD2 might be the D (7 bases). The germline V gene has CDR1 SGHVS and CDR2 FQNEAQ. The CDR3 contains 14 residues. Trimming took 5 bases from V and 4 from J, leaving 15 bases between them. The CDR3 nucleotides read TGTGCCAGCAGCCAAGCGGGACAAACATACGAGCAGTACTTC. It translates to CASSQAGQTYEQYF.

This clonotype occurred many times. The rearrangement links TRBV29-1 to TRBJ2-7; 9 positions match TRBD1. V shed 6 bases, J shed 0 bases, and the junction held 6 bases outside the gene matches. The CDR3 runs to 14 residues. The germline V gene has CDR1 SQVTM and CDR2 ANQGSEA. CDR3 bases: TGCAGCGTAGGGGACAGGGACCTCTCCTACGAGCAGTACTTC. As protein: CSVGDRDLSYEQYF.

The gene calls are TRBV10-3 and TRBJ1-2; possible D gene TRBD1, 6 bases. Germline CDR1 reads ENHRY; CDR2 reads SYGVKD. Trimming cost V 10 bases and J 7 bases, with 16 bases left between them. This CDR3 spans 12 amino acids. This chain's CDR3 is CANSGAALGYTF. CDR3 coding DNA: TGTGCCAACTCAGGGGCCGCACTTGGCTACACCTTC.

The table lists this clonotype with many counts. The chain is built from TRBV2 and TRBJ2-5, with 7 bases lining up with TRBD2. The CDR3 extends over 13 amino acids. In germline, CDR1 is SNHLY, CDR2 FYNNEI. V was clipped by 6 bases and J by 7 bases; unmatched bases: 8. CDR3: CASSQTSGGTQYF. The CDR3 nucleotides read TGTGCCAGCAGCCAAACATCGGGGGGGACCCAGTACTTC.

The chain uses TRBV20-1 and TRBJ2-7, with 7 bases aligning to TRBD2. This CDR3 region has 9 residues. Germline assignment: CDR1 DFQATT and CDR2 SNEGSKA (reference sequence). V trimming: 7 bases; J trimming: 8 bases; junction bases outside the gene matches: 2. CDR3 amino acids: CSGEGKQYF. CDR3 nucleotides: TGCAGTGGGGAGGGGAAGCAGTACTTC.

This chain connects TRBV7-2 to TRBJ2-2, with TRBD1 matching over 7 bases. The CDR3 loop spans 15 amino acids. V gave up 4 bases and J gave up 3 bases; unmatched junction bases: 5. CDR1 is SGHTA and CDR2 is FQGNSA in the germline V gene. The CDR3 loop is CASSSYRGDTGELFF. CDR3 bases: TGTGCCAGCAGCTCGTACAGGGGTGACACCGGGGAGCTGTTTTTT.

This clonotype was counted at least ten times. V usage is TRBV25-1 and J usage is TRBJ1-2; TRBD1 matches at 7 bases. The germline V gene encodes CDR1 MGHDK and CDR2 SYGVNS. Trimming cost V 2 bases and J 8 bases; bases outside gene matches: 8. This CDR3 comprises 14 residues. CDR3 DNA: TGTGCCAGCAGTGAAGACAGGGTCAGGAGAGGCTACACCTTC. This gives the protein CASSEDRVRRGYTF.

The chain joins TRBV5-1 to TRBJ1-5; 7 bases are a match to TRBD1. The CDR3 length is 15 residues. Per the germline V gene, CDR1 is SGHRS and CDR2 is YFSETQ. Germline trimming cut 5 bases from V and 4 bases from J; bases unmatched to any gene: 9. CDR3 region: CASRPLTGENQPQHF. The CDR3 region has the DNA TGCGCCAGCAGACCCCTTACAGGGGAAAATCAGCCCCAGCATTTT.

This clonotype was seen repeatedly, ten times or more. The genes are TRBV20-1 and TRBJ2-7; D tentatively fits TRBD1 or TRBD2 (8 bases each). V gave up 6 bases and J gave up 3 bases, with 15 bases separating them. Germline-derived CDR1 and CDR2 are DFQATT and SNEGSKA (reference sequence). This CDR3 is 13 amino acids long. CDR3 region: CSARGREDYEQYF. In nucleotides, the CDR3 is TGCAGTGCCAGGGGGCGGGAGGACTACGAGCAGTACTTC.

The V gene is TRBV7-9, the J gene TRBJ2-7; D gene unclear. Trimming pared 6 bases from V and 5 bases from J, leaving 11 bases between. Germline V gene sequence: CDR1 SEHNR, CDR2 FQNEAQ (reference sequence). CDR3 length: 12 amino acids. The CDR3 loop reads CASRDPNNEQYF. CDR3 bases: TGTGCCAGCAGGGATCCTAATAACGAGCAGTACTTC.

The rearrangement uses TRBV19 and TRBJ2-3; the D is unclear. V gave up 3 bases and J gave up 3 bases, with 13 bases separating them. CDR3 length: 15 amino acids. CDR1 is LNHDA and CDR2 is SQIVND in the germline V gene (reference sequence). The CDR3 reads CASSIGQRKTDTQYF. The CDR3 nucleotides are TGTGCCAGTAGTATCGGGCAGCGAAAGACAGATACGCAGTATTTT.